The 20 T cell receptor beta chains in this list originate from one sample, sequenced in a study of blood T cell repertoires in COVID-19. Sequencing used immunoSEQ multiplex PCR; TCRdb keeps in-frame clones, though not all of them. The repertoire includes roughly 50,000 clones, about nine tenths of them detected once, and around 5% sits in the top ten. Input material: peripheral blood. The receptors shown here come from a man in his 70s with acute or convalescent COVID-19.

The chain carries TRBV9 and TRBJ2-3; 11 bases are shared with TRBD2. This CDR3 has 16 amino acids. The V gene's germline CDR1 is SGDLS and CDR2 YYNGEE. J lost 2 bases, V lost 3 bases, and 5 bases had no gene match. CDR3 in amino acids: CASSGRLAGTTDTQYF. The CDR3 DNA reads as TGTGCCAGCAGCGGGAGACTAGCGGGGACCACAGATACGCAGTATTTT.

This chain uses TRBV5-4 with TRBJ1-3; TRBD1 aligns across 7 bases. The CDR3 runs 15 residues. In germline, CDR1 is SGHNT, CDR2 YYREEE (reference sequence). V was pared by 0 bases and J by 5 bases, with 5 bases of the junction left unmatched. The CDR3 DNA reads TGTGCCAGCAGCTTGGGGGGGGACAGCAGAAACACCATATATTTT. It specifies CASSLGGDSRNTIYF.

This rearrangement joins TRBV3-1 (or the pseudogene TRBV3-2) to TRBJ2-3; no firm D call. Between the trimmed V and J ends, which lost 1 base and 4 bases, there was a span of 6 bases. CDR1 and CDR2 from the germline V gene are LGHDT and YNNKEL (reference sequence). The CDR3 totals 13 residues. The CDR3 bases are TGTGCCAGCAGCCAAGGAGTGGCAGATACGCAGTATTTT. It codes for CASSQGVADTQYF.

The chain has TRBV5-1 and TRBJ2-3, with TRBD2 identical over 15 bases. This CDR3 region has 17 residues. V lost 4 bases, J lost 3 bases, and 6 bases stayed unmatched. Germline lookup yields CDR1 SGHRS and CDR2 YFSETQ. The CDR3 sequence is CASSVGLAGGKTDTQYF. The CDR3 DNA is TGCGCCAGCAGCGTGGGACTAGCGGGGGGCAAAACAGATACGCAGTATTTT.

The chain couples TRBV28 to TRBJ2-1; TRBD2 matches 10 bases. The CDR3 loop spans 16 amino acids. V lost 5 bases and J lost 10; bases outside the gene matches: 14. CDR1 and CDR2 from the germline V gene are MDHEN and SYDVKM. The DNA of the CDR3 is TGTGCCAGCAGTCCCTCCCTAGCGGGGGTCACGGGGGAGCAGTTCTTC. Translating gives CASSPSLAGVTGEQFF. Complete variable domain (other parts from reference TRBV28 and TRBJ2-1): DVKVTQSSRYLVKRTGEKVFLECVQDMDHENMFWYRQDPGLGLRLIYFSYDVKMKEKGDIPEGYSVSREKKERFSLILESASTNQTSMYLCASSPSLAGVTGEQFFGPGTRLTVL.

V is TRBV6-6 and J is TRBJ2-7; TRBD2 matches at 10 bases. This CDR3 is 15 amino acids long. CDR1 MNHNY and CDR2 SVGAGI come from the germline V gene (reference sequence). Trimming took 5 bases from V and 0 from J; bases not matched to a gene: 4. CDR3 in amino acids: CASSPGTSASYEQYF. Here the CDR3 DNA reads TGTGCCAGCAGTCCCGGGACTAGCGCCTCCTACGAGCAGTACTTC.

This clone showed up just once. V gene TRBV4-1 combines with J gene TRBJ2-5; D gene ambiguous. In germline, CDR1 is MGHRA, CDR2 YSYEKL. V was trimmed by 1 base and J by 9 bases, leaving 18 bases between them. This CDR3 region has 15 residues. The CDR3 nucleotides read TGCGCCAGCAGCCAAGGCTTACACCCGGGTTCGTCCCAGTACTTC. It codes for CASSQGLHPGSSQYF.

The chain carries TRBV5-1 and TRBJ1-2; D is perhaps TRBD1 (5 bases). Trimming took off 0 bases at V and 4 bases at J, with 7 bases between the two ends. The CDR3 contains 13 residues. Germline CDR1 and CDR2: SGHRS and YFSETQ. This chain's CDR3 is CASSLATAYGYTF. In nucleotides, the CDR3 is TGCGCCAGCAGCTTGGCGACAGCCTATGGCTACACCTTC. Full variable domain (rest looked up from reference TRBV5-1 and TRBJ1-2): KAGVTQTPRYLIKTRGQQVTLSCSPISGHRSVSWYQQTPGQGLQFLFEYFSETQRNKGNFPGRFSGRQFSNSRSEMNVSTLELGDSALYLCASSLATAYGYTFGSGTRLTVV.

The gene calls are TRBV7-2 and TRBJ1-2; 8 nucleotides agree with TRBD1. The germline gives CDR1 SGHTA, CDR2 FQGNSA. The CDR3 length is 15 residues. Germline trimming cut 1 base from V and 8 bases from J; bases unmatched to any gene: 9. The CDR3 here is CASSLELRGPRGYTF. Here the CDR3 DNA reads TGTGCCAGCAGCTTAGAACTCAGGGGGCCGCGAGGCTACACCTTC.

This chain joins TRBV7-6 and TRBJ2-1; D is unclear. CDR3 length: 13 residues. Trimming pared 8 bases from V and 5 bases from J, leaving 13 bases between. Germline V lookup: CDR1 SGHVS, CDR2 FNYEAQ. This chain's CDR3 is CASESTSNNEQFF. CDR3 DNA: TGTGCCAGCGAGAGCACGTCTAACAATGAGCAGTTCTTC.

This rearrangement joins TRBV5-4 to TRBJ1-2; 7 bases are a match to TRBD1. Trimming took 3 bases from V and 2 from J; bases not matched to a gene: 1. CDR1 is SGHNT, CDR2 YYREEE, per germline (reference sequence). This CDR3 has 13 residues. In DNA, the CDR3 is TGTGCCAGCAGCTCGGGACAGAACTATGGCTACACCTTC. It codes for CASSSGQNYGYTF.

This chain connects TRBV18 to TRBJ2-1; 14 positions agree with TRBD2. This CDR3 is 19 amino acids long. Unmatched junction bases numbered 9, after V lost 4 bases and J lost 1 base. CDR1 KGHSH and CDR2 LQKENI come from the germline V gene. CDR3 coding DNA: TGTGCCAGCTCACGGACTAGCGGGGGGCGAACCCCTTCCTACAATGAGCAGTTCTTC. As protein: CASSRTSGGRTPSYNEQFF.

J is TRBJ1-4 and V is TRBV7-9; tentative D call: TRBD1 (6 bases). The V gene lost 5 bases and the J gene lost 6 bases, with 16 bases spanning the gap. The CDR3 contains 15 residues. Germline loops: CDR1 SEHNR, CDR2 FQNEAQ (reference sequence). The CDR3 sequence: CASSPLTGTYEKLFF. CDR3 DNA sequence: TGTGCCAGCAGCCCCCTGACAGGAACCTATGAAAAACTGTTTTTT. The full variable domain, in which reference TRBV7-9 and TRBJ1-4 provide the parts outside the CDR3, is DTGVSQNPRHKITKRGQNVTFRCDPISEHNRLYWYRQTLGQGPEFLTYFQNEAQLEKSRLLSDRFSAERPKGSFSTLEIQRTEQGDSAMYLCASSPLTGTYEKLFFGSGTQLSVL.

CDR3: CASSSRQGSRQYF. CDR3 DNA: TGTGCCAGCAGCTCTCGACAGGGCTCGAGGCAGTACTTC. The chain recombines TRBV7-3 with TRBJ2-7; TRBD1 agrees at 7 bases. The length of the CDR3 is 13 residues. Unmatched junction bases numbered 9, after V lost 4 bases and J lost 9 bases. CDR1 and CDR2 (germline): SGHTA, FQGTGA.

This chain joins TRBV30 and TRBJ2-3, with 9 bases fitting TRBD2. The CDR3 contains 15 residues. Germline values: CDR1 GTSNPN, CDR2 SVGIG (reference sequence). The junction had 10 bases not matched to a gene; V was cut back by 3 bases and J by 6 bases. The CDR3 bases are TGTGCCTGGAGAGCAATAGCGGGGGATTCGGATACGCAGTATTTT. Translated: CAWRAIAGDSDTQYF.

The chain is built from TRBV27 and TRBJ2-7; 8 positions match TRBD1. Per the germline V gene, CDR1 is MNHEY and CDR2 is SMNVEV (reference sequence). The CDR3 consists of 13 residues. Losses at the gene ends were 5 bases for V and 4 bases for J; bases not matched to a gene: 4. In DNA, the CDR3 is TGTGCCAGCAGTCCAACAGGGGGGTACGAGCAGTACTTC. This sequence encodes CASSPTGGYEQYF.

CDR3 loop: CASSIGAGPEAFF. The CDR3 DNA reads as TGTGCCAGTAGTATTGGGGCAGGACCCGAAGCTTTCTTT. This chain links TRBV19 with TRBJ1-1, with D perhaps matching TRBD1 (5 bases). Germline CDR1 and CDR2: LNHDA and SQIVND (reference sequence). V shed 3 bases and J shed 8 bases, with 13 bases lying between them. The CDR3 sequence is 13 residues long.

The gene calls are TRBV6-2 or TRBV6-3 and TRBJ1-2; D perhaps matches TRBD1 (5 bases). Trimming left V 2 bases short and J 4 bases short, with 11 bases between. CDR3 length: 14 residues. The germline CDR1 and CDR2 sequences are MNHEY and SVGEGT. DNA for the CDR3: TGTGCCAGCAGTTACGACGGCAGGGCCTATGGCTACACCTTC. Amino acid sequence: CASSYDGRAYGYTF.

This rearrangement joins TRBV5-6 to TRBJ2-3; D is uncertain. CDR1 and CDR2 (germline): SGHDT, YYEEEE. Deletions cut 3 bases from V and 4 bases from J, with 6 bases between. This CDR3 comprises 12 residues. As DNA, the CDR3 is TGTGCCAGCAGCTCCCTCCCAGATACGCAGTATTTT. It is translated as CASSSLPDTQYF.

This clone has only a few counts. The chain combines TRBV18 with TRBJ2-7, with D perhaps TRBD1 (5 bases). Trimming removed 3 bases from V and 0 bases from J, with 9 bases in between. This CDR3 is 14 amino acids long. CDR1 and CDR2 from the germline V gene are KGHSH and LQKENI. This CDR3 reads CASSPGQASYEQYF. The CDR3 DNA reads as TGTGCCAGCTCACCGGGGCAGGCCTCCTACGAGCAGTACTTC.